The rows below give T cell receptor beta chains drawn from one sample of a study of blood T cells in healthy people across ages. TCRdb recomputed calls from the 5' RACE reads with MiXCR, one row per CDR3 protein. The data contain about 1.6 million distinct CDR3 sequences, roughly 32% of them singletons. Sequencing input: blood. The receptors originated from a woman aged 25 to 39 in good health. Both conserved end residues are part of each CDR3. A D gene is named only where the DNA matches it firmly. Clone size is given for some rows only: seen once, a few or many times, or a class if the clone is expanded.

>TRBV5-7|TRBJ2-7|TRBD1|-
CASSSPGQSPYEQYF
TGTGCCAGCAGCTCCCCGGGACAGAGCCCCTACGAGCAGTACTTC
>TRBV6-2/TRBV6-3|TRBJ2-7|-|-
CASRPLGSTYEQYF
TGTGCCAGCAGGCCCCTGGGGTCAACCTACGAGCAGTACTTC
>TRBV12-3/TRBV12-4|TRBJ2-4|-|few
CASSFLTGQANIQYF
TGTGCCAGCAGTTTCTTAACAGGGCAGGCAAACATTCAGTACTTC
>TRBV5-6|TRBJ2-3|-|few
CASSVLDGTQYF
TGTGCCAGCAGCGTATTGGACGGGACGCAGTATTTT
>TRBV5-5|TRBJ2-7|TRBD1|-
CASSPPGTVTSYEQYF
TGTGCCAGCAGCCCCCCCGGGACAGTTACCTCCTACGAGCAGTACTTC
>TRBV20-1|TRBJ2-5|-|many
CSDSVIGETQYF
TGCAGTGATTCTGTGATTGGGGAGACCCAGTACTTC
>TRBV20-1|TRBJ2-1|-|-
CSARADREHEQFF
TGCAGTGCTAGAGCCGACCGGGAGCATGAGCAGTTCTTC
>TRBV6-1|TRBJ2-3|TRBD2|few
CASSVAGVEDTQYF
TGTGCCAGCAGTGTTGCGGGAGTGGAAGATACGCAGTATTTT
>TRBV5-1|TRBJ2-2|TRBD1|-
CASRAGTDTGELFF
TGCGCCAGCAGAGCCGGGACAGACACCGGGGAGCTGTTTTTT
>TRBV12-3/TRBV12-4|TRBJ1-1|TRBD1|-
CASNPTGTGGSEAFF
TGTGCCAGCAACCCTACCGGGACAGGGGGATCTGAAGCTTTCTTT
>TRBV27|TRBJ2-1|TRBD2|few
CASSLSTGTSASEQFF
TGTGCCAGCAGTTTGTCTACCGGGACTAGCGCCAGTGAGCAGTTCTTC
>TRBV28|TRBJ1-4|TRBD1|-
CASRTTGVSNEKLFF
TGTGCCAGCAGAACTACAGGGGTTTCTAATGAAAAACTGTTTTTT
>TRBV20-1|TRBJ1-2|-|-
CSAPGGFGYTF
TGCAGTGCTCCCGGTGGCTTCGGCTACACCTTC
>TRBV2|TRBJ1-5|-|few
CASSGGEIDQPQHF
TGTGCCAGCAGTGGGGGGGAAATCGATCAGCCCCAGCATTTT
>TRBV18|TRBJ2-3|-|few
CASSPTKFYDTQYF
TGTGCCAGCTCACCAACTAAATTCTACGATACGCAGTATTTT
>TRBV14|TRBJ1-2|-|-
CASSPQWGSNYGYTF
TGTGCCAGCAGCCCGCAGTGGGGGTCGAACTATGGCTACACCTTC
>TRBV3-1|TRBJ2-1|-|once
CASSPPGVPEQFF
TGTGCCAGCAGCCCCCCCGGAGTTCCAGAGCAGTTCTTC
>TRBV21-1|TRBJ2-7|-|few
CASSKGHRHAYEQYF
TGTGCCAGCAGCAAAGGCCACCGCCATGCCTACGAGCAGTACTTC
>TRBV28|TRBJ1-2|-|few
CASSLYKSNYGYTF
TGTGCCAGCAGTTTATACAAGTCTAACTATGGCTACACCTTC
>TRBV5-1|TRBJ2-7|TRBD1|few
CASSLLGTGYYEQYF
TGCGCCAGCAGCTTGTTGGGGACAGGGTACTACGAGCAGTACTTC
>TRBV5-1|TRBJ2-3|-|few
CASSSGTSALVYTQYF
TGCGCCAGCAGCTCCGGGACTTCCGCCCTGGTGTATACGCAGTATTTT
>TRBV7-3|TRBJ2-3|TRBD2|-
CASSLFRTSTTDTQYF
TGTGCCAGCAGCTTATTTAGGACTAGCACCACAGATACGCAGTATTTT
>TRBV5-1|TRBJ1-2|TRBD1|many
CASSPDRGDYTF
TGCGCCAGCAGCCCGGACAGGGGGGACTACACCTTC
>TRBV5-1|TRBJ2-3|TRBD2|-
CASSETSGGISTDTQYF
TGCGCCAGCAGCGAGACTAGCGGGGGGATATCGACAGATACGCAGTATTTT
>TRBV12-3/TRBV12-4|TRBJ1-2|-|few
CASKEGGTNYGYTF
TGTGCCAGCAAAGAGGGGGGAACGAACTATGGCTACACCTTC
>TRBV4-1|TRBJ2-7|TRBD2|-
CASSQLNLAGYEQYF
TGCGCCAGCAGCCAACTTAATCTAGCGGGATACGAGCAGTACTTC
>TRBV20-1|TRBJ2-3|-|few
CSARGENPQSTQYF
TGCAGTGCCCGTGGGGAGAACCCACAGTCTACGCAGTATTTT
>TRBV6-2/TRBV6-3|TRBJ2-3|TRBD1|once
CASSYLRTGGSTDTQYF
TGTGCCAGCAGTTATTTAAGGACAGGGGGCTCCACAGATACGCAGTATTTT
>TRBV20-1|TRBJ2-7|TRBD2|-
CSAPETSGPGTYEQYF
TGCAGTGCACCCGAGACTAGCGGACCCGGCACCTACGAGCAGTACTTC
>TRBV19|TRBJ1-5|TRBD1|-
CGSSRAGGYDQPQHF
TGTGGCTCATCTCGCGCAGGGGGCTACGATCAGCCCCAGCATTTT
>TRBV5-1|TRBJ1-1|-|few
CASSWVGGMKTEVFF
TGCGCCAGCAGCTGGGTTGGGGGGATGAAAACTGAAGTTTTCTTT
>TRBV7-9|TRBJ2-5|-|-
CASSLGDLRAGHVPQETQYF
TGTGCCAGCAGCTTAGGAGATTTGAGAGCAGGGCACGTGCCCCAAGAGACCCAGTACTTC
>TRBV20-1|TRBJ2-7|-|-
CSARVNRYQYF
TGCAGTGCTAGAGTCAACAGATACCAGTACTTC
>TRBV15|TRBJ2-5|-|-
CAIQDGTNQETQYF
TGTGCCATCCAGGACGGGACCAACCAAGAGACCCAGTACTTC
>TRBV20-1|TRBJ2-7|-|-
CSATKDLKGAAFSYEQYF
TGCAGTGCTACGAAGGACCTTAAGGGAGCTGCATTCTCCTACGAGCAGTACTTC
>TRBV28|TRBJ2-1|-|few
CASSRTGRRQFF
TGTGCCAGCAGTCGGACCGGCCGGCGGCAGTTCTTC
>TRBV20-1|TRBJ2-4|-|-
CSARDRGSKNIQYF
TGCAGTGCTAGAGATCGGGGGTCCAAAAACATTCAGTACTTC
>TRBV27|TRBJ2-5|-|-
CASSPTSLEETQYF
TGTGCCAGCAGTCCGACTAGTCTGGAAGAGACCCAGTACTTC
>TRBV7-6|TRBJ2-6|-|once
CASRTPWGAGANVLTF
TGTGCCAGCAGAACTCCCTGGGGGGCTGGGGCCAACGTCCTGACTTTC